Sequencing of this T cell receptor (beta chain) was carried out in a study of T cell responses to AZD1222 COVID-19 vaccine. Overall study findings and caveats: Most donors were white British, females outnumbered males, and clonal diversity was possibly underestimated. Spike-wide coverage was observed for vaccine-associated CD4 TCRs, with dominant responses at 160-218 and 743-854.

Here immunoSEQ multiplex PCR was the method, and the copy in TCRdb shows in-frame clones only, minus some. Seen here are about 79,000 clones, approximately 90% observed once, and the top ten hold approximately 7%. On this clone: Its target is unknown.

The CDR3 sequence is 14 residues long. The clonotype originates from an adult in good health. The source material was peripheral blood, sampled on day 0 of MenACWY control vaccination. The rearrangement joins TRBV21-1 to TRBJ2-7. TRBV21-1 is listed as a pseudogene. CDR3 bases: TGTGCCAGCAGCAAAGCGCGAGCGAAAGGGGAGCAGTACTTC. Translation gives CASSKARAKGEQYF.